This passage covers 26 T cell receptor beta chains from one sample sequenced in a study of T cells in Graves' hyperthyroidism and ophthalmopathy. RNA transcripts gave rise to amplified TCR beta CDR3 regions. The TCR CDR3 first-round RT-PCR relied on the HTBI primer set. TCRdb re-called the multiplex PCR reads through MiXCR, storing one row per CDR3 protein. Among about 460,000 distinct CDR3 sequences, around a fifth were seen once, and the ten largest hold 49%. The material sequenced was blood. The origin of the receptors is a woman between 70 and 85 years old with Graves' ophthalmopathy.

This clonotype was seen at least ten times. V is TRBV30 and J is TRBJ2-7, with TRBD1 as a possible D gene (6 bases). The CDR3 extends over 13 amino acids. Trimming left V 5 bases short and J 2 bases short, with 13 bases between. Germline loops: CDR1 GTSNPN, CDR2 SVGIG (reference sequence). This CDR3 reads CAWSTGQAYEQYF. CDR3 sequence (DNA): TGTGCCTGGTCCACGGGACAAGCCTACGAGCAGTACTTC.

V gene TRBV29-1 combines with J gene TRBJ1-2; no clear D. The germline V gene has CDR1 SQVTM and CDR2 ANQGSEA. There are 13 residues in the CDR3. The V gene lost 6 bases and the J gene lost 8 bases, with 19 bases spanning the gap. As DNA, the CDR3 is TGCAGCGTCCTAGGCGGCTCGTTGAGGGGCTACACCTTC. Protein: CSVLGGSLRGYTF.

In its sample, this clonotype was seen many times. This sequence joins TRBV12-3 or TRBV12-4 and TRBJ2-7; D gene unclear. V shed 1 base and J shed 2 bases, with 9 bases lying between them. This CDR3 comprises 14 residues. CDR3 bases: TGTGCCAGCAGTTTAGGGTTGCGGCCCTACGAGCAGTACTTC. Residues: CASSLGLRPYEQYF.

The sample holds many counts of this clonotype. The chain combines TRBV12-3 or TRBV12-4 with TRBJ1-5; D is undetermined. The V gene lost 10 bases and the J gene lost 4 bases, with 14 bases spanning the gap. The CDR3 loop spans 13 amino acids. The CDR3 loop reads CATSSLLNQPQHF. Here the CDR3 DNA reads TGTGCCACCTCTTCTCTCCTTAATCAGCCCCAGCATTTT.

This clonotype showed up many times. This chain connects TRBV28 to TRBJ2-7, with 12 bases fitting TRBD2. The CDR3 runs 16 residues. V shed 2 bases, J shed 5 bases, and the junction held 7 bases outside the gene matches. The germline gives CDR1 MDHEN, CDR2 SYDVKM. This chain's CDR3 is CASSLTTSGRFNEQYF. For the CDR3, the DNA is TGTGCCAGCAGTTTAACCACTAGCGGGAGGTTCAACGAGCAGTACTTC.

The chain employs TRBV19 and TRBJ1-6; TRBD1 is a possible D gene (5 bases). V lost 5 bases to trimming and J lost 14 bases, with 16 bases between them. The V gene's germline CDR1 is LNHDA and CDR2 SQIVND (reference sequence). The CDR3 contains 13 residues. The CDR3 reads CASSPGTSAALHF. The CDR3 DNA reads as TGTGCCAGTAGTCCCGGGACTTCGGCGGCCCTCCACTTT.

This clonotype was recorded a few times. This chain uses TRBV3-1 with TRBJ2-5; 8 nucleotides agree with TRBD1. Germline CDR1 reads LGHDT; CDR2 reads YNNKEL (reference sequence). V shed 2 bases, J shed 0 bases, and the junction held 11 bases outside the gene matches. CDR3 size: 18 residues. The CDR3 DNA reads TGTGCCAGCAGCCAAAGGATAGGGGGCAGGGGGCACCAAGAGACCCAGTACTTC. Translated, it gives CASSQRIGGRGHQETQYF.

As regards this clonotype: One end of the junction is discordant with germline, which a read error may explain. The V gene is TRBV9, the J gene TRBJ2-7; 8 positions match TRBD2. The V gene's germline CDR1 is SGDLS and CDR2 YYNGEE. The CDR3 is made up of 14 amino acids. The CDR3 DNA reads TGTGCCAGCAGCCTAGCGGGTAGCTCCTACAAGCAGTACTTC. Its translation: CASSLAGSSYKQYF.

This clonotype occurred many times. This sequence joins TRBV2 and TRBJ1-1; D may be TRBD1 (6 bases). The CDR3 covers 14 residues. CDR1 SNHLY and CDR2 FYNNEI come from the germline V gene. The V and J ends lost 8 bases and 3 bases respectively, with 16 bases between them. The CDR3 sequence is CASGGPSKDTEAFF. The CDR3 coding sequence is TGTGCCAGCGGGGGCCCATCTAAGGACACTGAAGCTTTCTTT. Full variable domain (remainder filled in from reference TRBV2 and TRBJ1-1): EPEVTQTPSHQVTQMGQEVILRCVPISNHLYFYWYRQILGQKVEFLVSFYNNEISEKSEIFDDQFSVERPDGSNFTLKIRSTKLEDSAMYFCASGGPSKDTEAFFGQGTRLTVV.

This rearrangement joins TRBV5-1 to TRBJ2-7, with D unresolved. Trimming stripped 4 bases from V and 0 bases from J, with 11 bases between. This CDR3 is built from 14 residues. Looked up from germline, CDR1 is SGHRS and CDR2 is YFSETQ. This CDR3 reads CASSPAVISYEQYF. The CDR3 DNA reads as TGCGCCAGCAGCCCGGCAGTTATCTCCTACGAGCAGTACTTC.

This clonotype occurred a few times. V is TRBV6-2 or TRBV6-3 and J is TRBJ2-1; 13 bases line up with TRBD2. V lost 0 bases to trimming and J lost 10 bases; unmatched junction nucleotides: 9. CDR3 length: 17 residues. CDR1 MNHEY and CDR2 SVGEGT come from the germline V gene. CDR3 in amino acids: CASSYSGGTSGTHEQFF. Here the CDR3 DNA reads TGTGCCAGCAGTTACTCGGGGGGGACTAGCGGGACCCACGAGCAGTTCTTC.

The chain uses TRBV20-1 and TRBJ2-2; 7 bases align to TRBD2. The V and J ends lost 1 base and 4 bases, in that order; junction bases with no gene match: 0. CDR3 size: 13 residues. Germline lookup yields CDR1 DFQATT and CDR2 SNEGSKA (reference sequence). CDR3 in amino acids: CSARAGGTGELFF. DNA of the CDR3: TGCAGTGCTAGAGCGGGAGGCACCGGGGAGCTGTTTTTT.

The table lists this clonotype with a few counts. The rearrangement links TRBV9 to TRBJ2-7; tentatively, D is TRBD1 (7 bases). Trimming cost V 3 bases and J 2 bases, with 15 bases left between them. CDR1 is SGDLS and CDR2 is YYNGEE in the germline V gene. The CDR3 length is 15 residues. The CDR3 is CASSGGTANPYEQYF. CDR3 bases: TGTGCCAGCAGCGGCGGGACAGCAAATCCCTACGAGCAGTACTTC.

The chain employs TRBV14 and TRBJ2-2; TRBD2 aligns across 8 bases. Germline assignment: CDR1 SGHDN and CDR2 FVKESK. The CDR3 sequence is 16 residues long. The V and J ends lost 2 bases and 7 bases, in that order; junction bases with no gene match: 9. CDR3 DNA: TGTGCCAGCAGCCAACAACTAGCGGAGGCGGGCGGGGAGCTGTTTTTT. This gives the protein CASSQQLAEAGGELFF.

This chain links TRBV20-1 with TRBJ2-3, with 7 bases matching TRBD2. The CDR3 contains 15 residues. Per the germline V gene, CDR1 is DFQATT and CDR2 is SNEGSKA (reference sequence). The J segment lost 4 bases and the V segment lost 0 bases, leaving 7 bases of the junction unmatched. DNA of the CDR3: TGCAGTGCTAGAGATCCAGCGGGAAGGTCAGATACGCAGTATTTT. This sequence encodes CSARDPAGRSDTQYF.

This clonotype showed up just a few times. The genes are TRBV10-3 and TRBJ2-7; D possibly uses TRBD1 or TRBD2 (5 bases each). The CDR3 is 13 residues long. Germline CDR1 and CDR2: ENHRY and SYGVKD. V lost 5 bases to trimming and J lost 2 bases, with 10 bases between them. The CDR3 region has the DNA TGTGCCATCAGTCGGGACCAGGCCTACGAGCAGTACTTC. It translates to CAISRDQAYEQYF.

This clonotype was recorded many times. The genes are TRBV28 and TRBJ2-5, with D unclear. Between the trimmed V and J ends, which lost 10 bases and 5 bases, there was a span of 11 bases. Germline assignment: CDR1 MDHEN and CDR2 SYDVKM. The CDR3 length is 11 residues. DNA of the CDR3: TGTGCCAACACCCCGAGGGAGACCCAGTACTTC. This sequence encodes CANTPRETQYF. Looking up the rest from reference TRBV28 and TRBJ2-5 gives the full variable domain: DVKVTQSSRYLVKRTGEKVFLECVQDMDHENMFWYRQDPGLGLRLIYFSYDVKMKEKGDIPEGYSVSREKKERFSLILESASTNQTSMYLCANTPRETQYFGPGTRLLVL.

This clonotype was detected a few times. CDR3 in amino acids: CASSTTGTSGYNEQFF. The CDR3 nucleotides read TGTGCCAGCAGCACAACCGGGACTAGCGGCTACAATGAGCAGTTCTTC. This chain joins TRBV7-3 and TRBJ2-1, with 11 bases fitting TRBD2. The V segment lost 5 bases and the J segment 3 bases; nucleotides outside the gene matches: 6. CDR1 is SGHTA and CDR2 is FQGTGA in the germline V gene. This CDR3 has 16 amino acids.

This clonotype was detected only once. J is TRBJ2-5 and V is TRBV13; D possibly corresponds to TRBD2 (5 bases). Trimming cost V 6 bases and J 3 bases, with 14 bases left between them. Germline CDR1 and CDR2: PRHDT and FYEKMQ (reference sequence). This CDR3 contains 14 residues. CDR3 coding DNA: TGTGCCAGCAGAAGGGCGGGTCGAGAAGAGACCCAGTACTTC. It specifies CASRRAGREETQYF.

Comment on this clonotype: A much larger clone lies one base from this, so it may be a read error. The chain couples TRBV7-2 to TRBJ2-5; D uncertain. Trimming cost V 5 bases and J 6 bases, with 10 bases left between them. The germline CDR1 and CDR2 sequences are SGHTA and FQGNSA. The CDR3 consists of 12 residues. In DNA form, the CDR3 reads TGTGCCAGCAGCGACTTGCCGAAGACCCAGTACTTC. It encodes CASSDLPKTQYF.

This chain links TRBV6-5 with TRBJ2-5, with TRBD2 matching over 10 bases. The germline V gene has CDR1 MNHEY and CDR2 SVGAGI. Trimming took 0 bases from V and 5 from J; bases not matched to a gene: 9. The length of the CDR3 is 17 residues. For the CDR3, the DNA is TGTGCCAGCAGTTACTCGGGTAGCGGGAGGTTTGGGGAGACCCAGTACTTC. This encodes CASSYSGSGRFGETQYF.

This clonotype showed up many times. The rearrangement uses TRBV2 and TRBJ2-3, with D perhaps TRBD2 (6 bases). CDR1 is SNHLY, CDR2 FYNNEI, per germline. CDR3 length: 14 residues. Trimming cost V 7 bases and J 2 bases, with 13 bases left between them. This CDR3 is CASTGGTPTDTQYF. CDR3 DNA sequence: TGTGCCAGCACCGGAGGGACCCCCACAGATACGCAGTATTTT.

This clonotype was recorded a few times. This chain joins TRBV5-1 and TRBJ2-3; 10 positions match TRBD2. Germline V gives CDR1 SGHRS, CDR2 YFSETQ. V shed 0 bases and J 4 bases; nucleotides not matched to a gene: 5. The CDR3 has 16 amino acids. This chain's CDR3 is CASSLGASGRSDTQYF. The CDR3, as DNA: TGCGCCAGCAGCTTGGGGGCTAGCGGGAGATCAGATACGCAGTATTTT.

This clonotype has more than one count but fewer than ten. V gene TRBV6-2 or TRBV6-3 combines with J gene TRBJ2-7; D is undetermined. This CDR3 contains 12 residues. V lost 6 bases and J lost 2, with 8 bases in between. CDR1 is MNHEY, CDR2 SVGEGT, per germline. CDR3 sequence (DNA): TGTGCCAGCAGCGACCCGGCCTACGAGCAGTACTTC. This translates into CASSDPAYEQYF.

The chain carries TRBV7-9 and TRBJ2-3, with a tentative D call TRBD1 (5 bases). Deletions cut 7 bases from V and 2 bases from J, with 10 bases between. Germline loops: CDR1 SEHNR, CDR2 FQNEAQ (reference sequence). The CDR3 runs to 13 residues. The CDR3 DNA is TGTGCCAGCACCCAGGGATCCACAGATACGCAGTATTTT. As protein: CASTQGSTDTQYF. Looking up the rest from reference TRBV7-9 and TRBJ2-3 gives the full variable domain: DTGVSQNPRHKITKRGQNVTFRCDPISEHNRLYWYRQTLGQGPEFLTYFQNEAQLEKSRLLSDRFSAERPKGSFSTLEIQRTEQGDSAMYLCASTQGSTDTQYFGPGTRLTVL.

This clonotype was picked up a small number of times. The gene calls are TRBV10-3 and TRBJ2-7; 12 bases are shared with TRBD2. After removal of 9 bases from V and 4 bases from J, the junction contained 4 bases not matched to a gene. CDR3 size: 13 residues. The germline V gene encodes CDR1 ENHRY and CDR2 SYGVKD. As DNA, the CDR3 is TGTGCCATAGGACTAGCGGGAACGTACGAGCAGTACTTC. Residues: CAIGLAGTYEQYF.